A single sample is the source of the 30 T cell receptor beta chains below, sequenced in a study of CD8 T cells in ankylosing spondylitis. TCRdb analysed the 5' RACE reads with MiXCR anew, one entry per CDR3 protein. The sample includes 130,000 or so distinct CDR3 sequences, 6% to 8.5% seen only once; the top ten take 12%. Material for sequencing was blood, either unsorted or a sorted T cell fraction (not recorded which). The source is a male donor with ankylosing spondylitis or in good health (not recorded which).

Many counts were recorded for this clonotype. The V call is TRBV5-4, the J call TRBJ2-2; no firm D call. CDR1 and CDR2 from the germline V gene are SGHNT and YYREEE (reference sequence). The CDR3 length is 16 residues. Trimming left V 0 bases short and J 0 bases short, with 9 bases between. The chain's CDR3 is CASSLGAYTNTGELFF. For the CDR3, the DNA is TGTGCCAGCAGCTTGGGCGCCTACACGAACACCGGGGAGCTGTTTTTT.

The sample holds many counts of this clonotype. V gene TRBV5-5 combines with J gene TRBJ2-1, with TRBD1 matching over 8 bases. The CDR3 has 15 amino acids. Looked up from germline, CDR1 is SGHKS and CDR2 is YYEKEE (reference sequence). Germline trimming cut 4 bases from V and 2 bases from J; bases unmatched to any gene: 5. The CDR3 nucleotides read TGTGCCAGCAGCGAACAGACAGGGGCCTACAATGAGCAGTTCTTC. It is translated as CASSEQTGAYNEQFF.

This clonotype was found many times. The CDR3 region has the DNA TGTGCCACCAGCAGAGGAACCTTGGACACAGGTTGGATTGTCAGTTTCCAGCCCCAGCATTTT. It translates to CATSRGTLDTGWIVSFQPQHF. The V call is TRBV15, the J call TRBJ1-5; TRBD1 is a possible D gene (5 bases). In germline, CDR1 is LNHNV, CDR2 YYDKDF (reference sequence). The ends were cut back, 1 base at V and 7 bases at J, with 32 bases in the middle. The CDR3 has 21 residues.

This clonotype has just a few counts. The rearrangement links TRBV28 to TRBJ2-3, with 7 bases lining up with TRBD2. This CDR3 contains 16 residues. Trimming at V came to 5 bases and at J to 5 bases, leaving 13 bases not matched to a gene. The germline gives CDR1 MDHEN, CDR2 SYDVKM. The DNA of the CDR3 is TGTGCCAGCAGTGGGGGAAGTGGGGGGGTGCGAGATACGCAGTATTTT. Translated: CASSGGSGGVRDTQYF.

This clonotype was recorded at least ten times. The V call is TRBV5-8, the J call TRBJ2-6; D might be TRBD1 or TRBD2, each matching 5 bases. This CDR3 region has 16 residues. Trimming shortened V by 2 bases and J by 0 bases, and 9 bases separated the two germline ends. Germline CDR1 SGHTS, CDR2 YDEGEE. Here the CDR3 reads CASSLTGTSGANVLTF. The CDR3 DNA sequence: TGTGCCAGCAGCTTAACCGGGACCTCTGGGGCCAACGTCCTGACTTTC.

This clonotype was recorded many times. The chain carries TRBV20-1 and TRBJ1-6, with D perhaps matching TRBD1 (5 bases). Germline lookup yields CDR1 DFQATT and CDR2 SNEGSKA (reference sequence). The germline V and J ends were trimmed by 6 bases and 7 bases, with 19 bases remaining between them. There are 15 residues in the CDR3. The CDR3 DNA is TGCAGTGCGTCTCAACCGGACGGGGCGAATTCACCCCTCCACTTT. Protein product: CSASQPDGANSPLHF.

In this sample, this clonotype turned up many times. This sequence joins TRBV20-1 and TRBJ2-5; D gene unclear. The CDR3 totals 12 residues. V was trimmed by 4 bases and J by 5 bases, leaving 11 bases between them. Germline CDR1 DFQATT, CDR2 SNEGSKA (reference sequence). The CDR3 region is CSATLLGETQYF. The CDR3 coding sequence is TGCAGTGCTACCCTGCTTGGGGAGACCCAGTACTTC.

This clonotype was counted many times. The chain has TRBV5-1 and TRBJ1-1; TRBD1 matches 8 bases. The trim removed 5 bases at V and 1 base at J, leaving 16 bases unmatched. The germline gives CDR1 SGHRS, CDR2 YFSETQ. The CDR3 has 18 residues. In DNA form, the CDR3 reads TGCGCCAGCAGAAACCGCCCGGGGACAGGTCTGGGGAACACTGAAGCTTTCTTT. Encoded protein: CASRNRPGTGLGNTEAFF. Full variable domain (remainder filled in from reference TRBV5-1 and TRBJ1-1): KAGVTQTPRYLIKTRGQQVTLSCSPISGHRSVSWYQQTPGQGLQFLFEYFSETQRNKGNFPGRFSGRQFSNSRSEMNVSTLELGDSALYLCASRNRPGTGLGNTEAFFGQGTRLTVV.

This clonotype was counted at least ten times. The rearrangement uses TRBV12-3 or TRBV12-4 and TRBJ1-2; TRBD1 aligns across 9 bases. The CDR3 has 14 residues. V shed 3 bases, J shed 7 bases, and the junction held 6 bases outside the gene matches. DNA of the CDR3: TGTGCCAGCAGTTTTGGGACAGGGAGTGGTGGCTACACCTTC. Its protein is CASSFGTGSGGYTF.

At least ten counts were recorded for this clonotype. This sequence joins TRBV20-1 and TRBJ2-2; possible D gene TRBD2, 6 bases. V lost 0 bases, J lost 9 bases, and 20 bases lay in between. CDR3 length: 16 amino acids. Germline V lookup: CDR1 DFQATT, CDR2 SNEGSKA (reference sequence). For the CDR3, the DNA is TGCAGTGCTAGAGATCGGTTAAAGGGAGGATTTCGGGAGCTGTTTTTT. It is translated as CSARDRLKGGFRELFF.

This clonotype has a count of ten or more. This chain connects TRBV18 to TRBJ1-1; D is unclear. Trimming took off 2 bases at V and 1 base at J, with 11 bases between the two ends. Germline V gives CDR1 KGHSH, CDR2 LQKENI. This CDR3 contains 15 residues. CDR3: CASSPFEGPNTEAFF. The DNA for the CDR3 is TGTGCCAGCTCACCATTTGAGGGCCCGAACACTGAAGCTTTCTTT.

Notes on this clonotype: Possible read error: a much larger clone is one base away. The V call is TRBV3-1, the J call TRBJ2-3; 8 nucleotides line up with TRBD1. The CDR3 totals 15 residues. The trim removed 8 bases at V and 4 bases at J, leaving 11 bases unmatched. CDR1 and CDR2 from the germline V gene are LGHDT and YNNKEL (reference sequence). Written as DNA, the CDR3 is TGTGCCAGCTGCCGTCGACAGGGGACGTCAGATACGCAGTATTTT. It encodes CASCRRQGTSDTQYF.

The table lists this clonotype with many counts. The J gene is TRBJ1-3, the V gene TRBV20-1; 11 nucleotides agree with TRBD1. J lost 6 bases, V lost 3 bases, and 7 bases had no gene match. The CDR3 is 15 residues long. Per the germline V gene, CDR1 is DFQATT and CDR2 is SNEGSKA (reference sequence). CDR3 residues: CSASGRTGGENTIYF. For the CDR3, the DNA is TGCAGTGCTAGTGGTAGGACAGGGGGCGAAAACACCATATATTTT.

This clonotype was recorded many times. CDR3 sequence (DNA): TGTGCCAGCAGTTACTCGATTTCTGGGTACGGCTACACCTTC. Its translation: CASSYSISGYGYTF. V usage is TRBV6-5 and J usage is TRBJ1-2; D unresolved. Trimming shortened V by 0 bases and J by 8 bases, and 13 bases separated the two germline ends. Germline lookup yields CDR1 MNHEY and CDR2 SVGAGI. The CDR3 is 14 amino acids.

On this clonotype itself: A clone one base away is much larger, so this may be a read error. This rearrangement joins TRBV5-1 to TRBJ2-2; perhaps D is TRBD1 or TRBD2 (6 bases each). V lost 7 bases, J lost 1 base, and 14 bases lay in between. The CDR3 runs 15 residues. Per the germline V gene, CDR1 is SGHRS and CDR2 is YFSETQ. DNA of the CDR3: TGCGCCAGCGAAGGGGGGACAAAGAACACCGGGGAGCTGTTTTTT. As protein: CASEGGTKNTGELFF.

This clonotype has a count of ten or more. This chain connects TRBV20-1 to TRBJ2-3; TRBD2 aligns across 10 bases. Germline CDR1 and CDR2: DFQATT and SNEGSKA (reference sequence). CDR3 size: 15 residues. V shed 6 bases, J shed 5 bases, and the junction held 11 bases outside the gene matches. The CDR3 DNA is TGCAGTGCCAAATCTAGCGGGGGTCCGGGAGATACGCAGTATTTT. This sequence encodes CSAKSSGGPGDTQYF.

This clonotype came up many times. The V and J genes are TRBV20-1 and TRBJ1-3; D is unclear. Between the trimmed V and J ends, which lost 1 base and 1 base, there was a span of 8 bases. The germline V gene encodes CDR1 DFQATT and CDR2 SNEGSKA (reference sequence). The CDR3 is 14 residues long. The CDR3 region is CSARGWESGNTIYF. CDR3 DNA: TGCAGTGCTAGAGGATGGGAATCTGGAAACACCATATATTTT.

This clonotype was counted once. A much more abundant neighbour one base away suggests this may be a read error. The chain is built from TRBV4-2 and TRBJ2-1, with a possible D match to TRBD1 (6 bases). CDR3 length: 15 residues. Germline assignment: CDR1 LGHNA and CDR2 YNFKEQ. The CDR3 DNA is TGTGCCAGCGGCCAGGGGCGCGGGTCCAGGAATGAGCAGTTCTTC. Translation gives CASGQGRGSRNEQFF.

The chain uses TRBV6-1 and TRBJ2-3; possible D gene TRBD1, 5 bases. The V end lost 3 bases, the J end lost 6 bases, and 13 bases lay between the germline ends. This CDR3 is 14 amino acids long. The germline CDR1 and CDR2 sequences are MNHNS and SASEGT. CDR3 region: CASSDMDAGDTQYF. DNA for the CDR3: TGTGCCAGCAGTGACATGGACGCAGGGGATACGCAGTATTTT.

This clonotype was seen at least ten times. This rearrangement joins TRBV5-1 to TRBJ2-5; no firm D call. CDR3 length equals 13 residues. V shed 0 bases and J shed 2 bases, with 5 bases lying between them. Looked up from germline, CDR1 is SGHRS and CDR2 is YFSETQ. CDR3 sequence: CASSLGWQETQYF. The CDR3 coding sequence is TGCGCCAGCAGCTTGGGGTGGCAAGAGACCCAGTACTTC. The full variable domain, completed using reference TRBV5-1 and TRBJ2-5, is KAGVTQTPRYLIKTRGQQVTLSCSPISGHRSVSWYQQTPGQGLQFLFEYFSETQRNKGNFPGRFSGRQFSNSRSEMNVSTLELGDSALYLCASSLGWQETQYFGPGTRLLVL.

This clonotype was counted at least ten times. Here the CDR3 DNA reads TGCGCCAGCAGGTGGGGGGGGTCCTACGAGCAGTACTTC. Protein sequence: CASRWGGSYEQYF. The chain uses TRBV5-1 and TRBJ2-7; 7 bases align to TRBD2. The CDR3 runs to 13 residues. Germline values: CDR1 SGHRS, CDR2 YFSETQ. Trimming took 5 bases from V and 1 from J; bases not matched to a gene: 3. The full variable domain, its missing parts supplied by reference TRBV5-1 and TRBJ2-7, is KAGVTQTPRYLIKTRGQQVTLSCSPISGHRSVSWYQQTPGQGLQFLFEYFSETQRNKGNFPGRFSGRQFSNSRSEMNVSTLELGDSALYLCASRWGGSYEQYFGPGTRLTVT.

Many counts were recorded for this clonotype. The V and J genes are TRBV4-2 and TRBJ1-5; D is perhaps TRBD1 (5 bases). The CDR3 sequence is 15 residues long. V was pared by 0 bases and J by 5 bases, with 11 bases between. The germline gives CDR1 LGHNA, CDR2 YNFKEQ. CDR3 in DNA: TGTGCCAGCAGCCAAGACCGGGGGTTGGATCAGCCCCAGCATTTT. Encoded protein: CASSQDRGLDQPQHF.

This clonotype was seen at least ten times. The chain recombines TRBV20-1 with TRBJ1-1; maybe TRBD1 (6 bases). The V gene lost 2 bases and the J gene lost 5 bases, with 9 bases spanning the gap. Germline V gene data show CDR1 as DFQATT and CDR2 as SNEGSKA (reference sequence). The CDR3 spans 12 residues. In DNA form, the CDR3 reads TGCAGTGCTAGACCAGGGGTTACTGAAGCTTTCTTT. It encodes CSARPGVTEAFF.

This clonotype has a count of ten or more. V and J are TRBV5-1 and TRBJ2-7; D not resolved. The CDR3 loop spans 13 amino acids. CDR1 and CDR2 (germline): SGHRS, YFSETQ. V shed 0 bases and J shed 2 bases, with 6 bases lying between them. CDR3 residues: CASSLELTYEQYF. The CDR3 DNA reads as TGCGCCAGCAGCTTGGAGCTAACCTACGAGCAGTACTTC. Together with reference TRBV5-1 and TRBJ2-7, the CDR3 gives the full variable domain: KAGVTQTPRYLIKTRGQQVTLSCSPISGHRSVSWYQQTPGQGLQFLFEYFSETQRNKGNFPGRFSGRQFSNSRSEMNVSTLELGDSALYLCASSLELTYEQYFGPGTRLTVT.

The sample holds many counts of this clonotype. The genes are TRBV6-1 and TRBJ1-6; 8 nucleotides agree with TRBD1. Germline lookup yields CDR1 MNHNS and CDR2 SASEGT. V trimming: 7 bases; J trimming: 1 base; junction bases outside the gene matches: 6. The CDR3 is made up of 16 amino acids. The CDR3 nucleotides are TGTGCCAGCAACGGACGGACAGGGTCCTATAATTCACCCCTCCACTTT. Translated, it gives CASNGRTGSYNSPLHF.

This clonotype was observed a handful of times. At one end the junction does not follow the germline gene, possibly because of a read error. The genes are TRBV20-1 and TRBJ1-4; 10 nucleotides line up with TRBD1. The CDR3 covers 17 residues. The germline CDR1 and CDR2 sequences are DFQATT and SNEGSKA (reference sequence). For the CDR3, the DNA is TGCTGTGCTAGACCATTTGGGACAGGGGCCCAGAGAGAAAAACTGTTTTTT. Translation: CCARPFGTGAQREKLFF.

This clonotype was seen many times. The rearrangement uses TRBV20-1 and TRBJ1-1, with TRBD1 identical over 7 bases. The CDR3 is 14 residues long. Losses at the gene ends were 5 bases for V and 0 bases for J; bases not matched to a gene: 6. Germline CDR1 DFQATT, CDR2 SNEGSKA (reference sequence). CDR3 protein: CSADRDSLNTEAFF. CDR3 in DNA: TGCAGTGCTGATCGGGACAGCCTGAACACTGAAGCTTTCTTT.

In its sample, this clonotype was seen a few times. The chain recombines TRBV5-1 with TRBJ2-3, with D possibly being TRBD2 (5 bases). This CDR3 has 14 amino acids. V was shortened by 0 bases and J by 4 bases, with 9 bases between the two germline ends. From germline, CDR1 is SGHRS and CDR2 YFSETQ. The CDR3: CASSLADGADTQYF. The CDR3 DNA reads TGCGCCAGCAGCTTGGCCGACGGGGCAGATACGCAGTATTTT.

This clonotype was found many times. This chain's CDR3 is CASSYDLGDEQFF. In nucleotides, the CDR3 is TGTGCCAGCAGTTACGATCTAGGGGATGAGCAGTTCTTC. This chain links TRBV6-2 or TRBV6-3 with TRBJ2-1; D possibly corresponds to TRBD1 (5 bases). Germline loops: CDR1 MNHEY, CDR2 SVGEGT. CDR3 length: 13 residues. Deletions cut 2 bases from V and 8 bases from J, with 10 bases between.

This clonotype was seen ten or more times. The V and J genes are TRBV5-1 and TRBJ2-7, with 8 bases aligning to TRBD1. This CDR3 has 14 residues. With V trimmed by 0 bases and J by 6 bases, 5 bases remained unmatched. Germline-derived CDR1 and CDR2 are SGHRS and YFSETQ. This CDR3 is CASSLGTGFGEQYF. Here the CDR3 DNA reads TGCGCCAGCAGCTTGGGGACAGGGTTTGGCGAGCAGTACTTC. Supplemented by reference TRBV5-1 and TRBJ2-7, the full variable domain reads KAGVTQTPRYLIKTRGQQVTLSCSPISGHRSVSWYQQTPGQGLQFLFEYFSETQRNKGNFPGRFSGRQFSNSRSEMNVSTLELGDSALYLCASSLGTGFGEQYFGPGTRLTVT.